These 25 T cell receptor beta chains share one sample of origin, sequenced in a study of cytomegalovirus exposure and HLA in healthy donors. The PCR used 60 Vbeta and 13 Jbeta primers. Assay: immunoSEQ multiplex PCR; the TCRdb copy retains only in-frame clones and omits some. The sample yields 65,000 to 90,000 clones, about four fifths seen once. The sequenced sample consisted of PBMCs. The receptors originated from a man aged 18 to 29 in good health and CMV-seronegative.

The chain carries TRBV19 and TRBJ1-5, with D hard to call. CDR1 is LNHDA and CDR2 is SQIVND in the germline V gene (reference sequence). This CDR3 is built from 16 residues. V was trimmed by 1 base and J by 4 bases, leaving 14 bases between them. The CDR3, as DNA: TGTGCCAGTAGTATAGTAGAGGGTTTGAGGAATCAGCCCCAGCATTTT. This codes for CASSIVEGLRNQPQHF.

This chain joins TRBV14 and TRBJ1-4; a possible D gene is TRBD1 (5 bases). Germline CDR1 is SGHDN and CDR2 is FVKESK. This CDR3 is built from 13 residues. Between the trimmed V and J ends, which lost 1 base and 10 bases, there was a span of 10 bases. The CDR3 nucleotides are TGTGCCAGCAGCCAAGCCGCGGGGCGAAAACTGTTTTTT. It specifies CASSQAAGRKLFF.

The count of this clone is one. The chain links TRBV19 to TRBJ1-1; D is perhaps TRBD1 (6 bases). CDR3 length: 14 amino acids. Germline loops: CDR1 LNHDA, CDR2 SQIVND (reference sequence). Trimming left V 6 bases short and J 4 bases short, with 15 bases between. In DNA form, the CDR3 reads TGTGCCAGTAGGAGGGGCAGGGGTTTCACTGAAGCTTTCTTT. Amino acid sequence: CASRRGRGFTEAFF.

This clone was counted once. As DNA, the CDR3 is TGTGCCAGCCTTCCGTATAGAGGAAACACCATATATTTT. Protein sequence: CASLPYRGNTIYF. This chain connects TRBV6-1 to TRBJ1-3; D unresolved. The CDR3 sequence is 13 residues long. CDR1 is MNHNS and CDR2 is SASEGT in the germline V gene. Trimming stripped 8 bases from V and 4 bases from J, with 12 bases between.

In regard to this clone: The junction differs from germline at one of its ends, possibly a read error. The rearrangement uses TRBV7-9 and TRBJ1-2, with 9 bases matching TRBD1. Germline V gene data show CDR1 as SEHNR and CDR2 as FQNEAQ (reference sequence). This CDR3 region has 16 residues. The CDR3 loop is CSSSYLQGALGYGYTF. In nucleotides, the CDR3 is TGTTCCAGCAGCTACCTACAGGGGGCGCTCGGCTATGGCTACACCTTC.

This clone has more than one count but fewer than ten. The chain recombines TRBV7-9 with TRBJ1-5; 9 bases are shared with TRBD1. CDR3 size: 15 residues. Looked up from germline, CDR1 is SEHNR and CDR2 is FQNEAQ (reference sequence). Trimming at V came to 1 base and at J to 2 bases, leaving 0 bases not matched to a gene. DNA for the CDR3: TGTGCCAGCAGCTTAGGGACAGGGGGCAATCAGCCCCAGCATTTT. Translated, it gives CASSLGTGGNQPQHF.

The chain carries TRBV14 and TRBJ2-3; D not resolved. There are 15 residues in the CDR3. The V end was cut by 1 base, the J end by 0 bases, with 8 bases between. The V gene's germline CDR1 is SGHDN and CDR2 FVKESK. The CDR3 bases are TGTGCCAGCAGCCAAGCCCTCCCCAGCACAGATACGCAGTATTTT. Its protein product is CASSQALPSTDTQYF.

V gene TRBV5-8 combines with J gene TRBJ2-7; 7 bases align to TRBD1. V shed 4 bases, J shed 6 bases, and the junction held 7 bases outside the gene matches. The CDR3 consists of 13 residues. Germline CDR1 is SGHTS and CDR2 is YDEGEE. CDR3 loop: CASSPGTVREQYF. The DNA of the CDR3 is TGTGCCAGCAGCCCGGGGACAGTCCGCGAGCAGTACTTC.

This chain joins TRBV6-1 and TRBJ1-5, with D perhaps TRBD1 (6 bases). Per germline, CDR1 MNHNS and CDR2 SASEGT. The CDR3 runs to 14 residues. V lost 3 bases and J 6 bases, leaving 12 bases between the germline ends. The CDR3 region is CASSDRRGGQPQHF. CDR3 nucleotide sequence: TGTGCCAGCAGTGATAGGAGGGGGGGTCAGCCCCAGCATTTT.

The sample holds a few counts of this clone. The V call is TRBV28, the J call TRBJ1-4; 10 bases are shared with TRBD1. This CDR3 has 14 amino acids. The V segment lost 4 bases and the J segment 6 bases; nucleotides outside the gene matches: 2. The germline V gene has CDR1 MDHEN and CDR2 SYDVKM. DNA of the CDR3: TGTGCCAGCAGTTGGACAGGGGGAGATGAAAAACTGTTTTTT. Its translation: CASSWTGGDEKLFF.

Only one count was recorded for this clone. J is TRBJ1-3 and V is TRBV30; no firm D call. Deletions cut 8 bases from V and 4 bases from J, with 9 bases between. Germline CDR1 GTSNPN, CDR2 SVGIG (reference sequence). The CDR3 extends over 11 amino acids. The CDR3 region is CAPRGGNTIYF. Written as DNA, the CDR3 is TGTGCCCCACGCGGGGGAAACACCATATATTTT.

The rearrangement uses TRBV5-1 and TRBJ1-1; TRBD1 matches 8 bases. V lost 4 bases, J lost 10 bases, and 12 bases stayed unmatched. CDR3 length: 14 residues. The V gene's germline CDR1 is SGHRS and CDR2 YFSETQ. The CDR3 spells CASSPTGAQRGAFF. For the CDR3, the DNA is TGCGCCAGCAGCCCGACAGGGGCCCAAAGGGGAGCTTTCTTT.

CDR3 loop: CASSGDRVEAFF. The CDR3 DNA reads TGTGCCAGCAGCGGCGACAGGGTGGAAGCTTTCTTT. This chain uses TRBV7-9 with TRBJ1-1; 7 bases align to TRBD1. CDR3 length: 12 residues. CDR1 and CDR2 (germline): SEHNR, FQNEAQ (reference sequence). V lost 5 bases to trimming and J lost 8 bases; unmatched junction nucleotides: 5.

V is TRBV9 and J is TRBJ2-6, with a tentative D call TRBD1 (5 bases). Germline loops: CDR1 SGDLS, CDR2 YYNGEE. The CDR3 contains 14 residues. Trimming removed 0 bases from V and 9 bases from J, with 10 bases in between. CDR3 loop: CASSVVPGNNVLTF. Here the CDR3 DNA reads TGTGCCAGCAGCGTAGTCCCAGGGAACAACGTCCTGACTTTC.

The rearrangement joins TRBV7-3 to TRBJ2-2; no reliable D call. CDR3 length equals 13 residues. Germline values: CDR1 SGHTA, CDR2 FQGTGA. The ends were cut back, 2 bases at V and 4 bases at J, with 5 bases in the middle. CDR3 sequence reads: CASSLSFTGELFF. DNA for the CDR3: TGTGCCAGCAGCTTATCATTCACCGGGGAGCTGTTTTTT.

CDR3 residues: CASSQGGGGAYYGYTF. As DNA, the CDR3 is TGTGCCAGCAGCCAAGGAGGCGGGGGCGCCTACTATGGCTACACCTTC. The V and J genes are TRBV4-2 and TRBJ1-2; a possible D gene is TRBD1 (6 bases). Germline lookup yields CDR1 LGHNA and CDR2 YNFKEQ. The CDR3 covers 16 residues. Between the trimmed V and J ends, which lost 1 base and 3 bases, there was a span of 15 bases.

The chain has TRBV5-1 and TRBJ1-2; 9 positions agree with TRBD1. Germline CDR1 and CDR2: SGHRS and YFSETQ. The CDR3 runs to 14 residues. Trimming at V came to 4 bases and at J to 2 bases, leaving 3 bases not matched to a gene. CDR3: CASSQGQGNYGYTF. The CDR3 DNA sequence: TGCGCCAGCAGCCAAGGACAGGGGAACTATGGCTACACCTTC.

The gene calls are TRBV5-4 and TRBJ2-4, with 7 bases lining up with TRBD2. This CDR3 has 15 residues. Trimming at V came to 0 bases and at J to 5 bases, leaving 5 bases not matched to a gene. The germline gives CDR1 SGHNT, CDR2 YYREEE (reference sequence). The CDR3 protein is CASSLAPGRENIQYF. In DNA form, the CDR3 reads TGTGCCAGCAGCTTGGCCCCAGGGAGGGAAAACATTCAGTACTTC.

The chain combines TRBV4-2 with TRBJ1-1; tentatively, D is TRBD1 (6 bases). Germline CDR1 and CDR2: LGHNA and YNFKEQ. V shed 0 bases and J shed 6 bases, with 23 bases lying between them. The CDR3 has 18 residues. The CDR3 bases are TGTGCCAGCAGCCAAGAACCTAATGCCGGGGGGCGAGGCGCTGAAGCTTTCTTT. Encoded protein: CASSQEPNAGGRGAEAFF.

The gene calls are TRBV30 and TRBJ2-4, with 11 bases matching TRBD2. The CDR3 has 16 residues. The germline V gene has CDR1 GTSNPN and CDR2 SVGIG (reference sequence). The junction had 7 bases not matched to a gene; V was cut back by 3 bases and J by 3 bases. CDR3 DNA: TGTGCCTGGAGACCCCTAGCGGGGGGCAACAAAAACATTCAGTACTTC. Its protein product is CAWRPLAGGNKNIQYF.

The chain joins TRBV28 to TRBJ1-2, with 7 nucleotides matching TRBD1. V was clipped by 3 bases and J by 8 bases; unmatched bases: 9. Germline lookup yields CDR1 MDHEN and CDR2 SYDVKM. The CDR3 runs to 14 residues. For the CDR3, the DNA is TGTGCCAGCAGTTTTGGGGACAGTTTTAGGGGCTACACCTTC. Amino acid sequence: CASSFGDSFRGYTF.

In its sample, this clone was seen once. V and J are TRBV5-1 and TRBJ1-4; a possible D gene is TRBD1 (5 bases). The CDR3 runs to 15 residues. V lost 4 bases and J 8 bases, leaving 18 bases between the germline ends. Germline values: CDR1 SGHRS, CDR2 YFSETQ. CDR3 bases: TGCGCCAGCAGCACAAATCCTTCGACAGCAGAAAAACTGTTTTTT. Its translation is CASSTNPSTAEKLFF.

This clone occurred once. At one of its ends the junction is not consistent with the germline gene, which may arise from a read error. The chain is built from TRBV27 and TRBJ1-2; D is unresolved. Per germline, CDR1 MNHEY and CDR2 SMNVEV (reference sequence). The CDR3 sequence is 13 residues long. CDR3 DNA: TGTGCCAGCAGTTTATCTCCCGACGGTGCGGTGGCCTTC. This sequence encodes CASSLSPDGAVAF.

V usage is TRBV27 and J usage is TRBJ1-4, with D possibly being TRBD1 (6 bases). Germline CDR1 MNHEY, CDR2 SMNVEV (reference sequence). V lost 6 bases to trimming and J lost 0 bases, with 14 bases between them. This CDR3 has 16 amino acids. In DNA form, the CDR3 reads TGTGCCAGCAGATGGACAGCCTCTGCAACTAATGAAAAACTGTTTTTT. Its protein is CASRWTASATNEKLFF.

V gene TRBV5-6 combines with J gene TRBJ1-5; D is uncertain. V lost 2 bases, J lost 4 bases, and 13 bases lay in between. This CDR3 comprises 15 residues. Germline CDR1 and CDR2: SGHDT and YYEEEE. The CDR3 here is CASSLGWQANQPQHF. CDR3 bases: TGTGCCAGCAGCTTAGGTTGGCAGGCTAATCAGCCCCAGCATTTT.